This T cell receptor (beta chain) originates from a study of T cell clones after liver transplantation. Study-wide context: Liver transplant recipients had immunosuppression withdrawal attempted within 2 years. As an antigen-independent comparator, third-party-reactive TCRbeta sequences came from pre-transplant mixed lymphocyte reactions.

With 6 bases removed from V and 2 bases from J, the gap between germline ends came to 7 bases. Germline CDR1 is MGHDK and CDR2 is SYGVNS. This CDR3 spans 12 amino acids. Findings and caveats of the study: Migration into the graft, not deletion, may explain lost graft donor-reactive T cells.

As regards this clone: No antigen is known for it.

This table comes from immunoSEQ multiplex PCR, and its TCRdb copy is limited to in-frame clones, with some not included. Among fewer than 85,000 clones, less than 90% were seen once, and the ten largest hold about 2.5%. This chain uses TRBV25-1 with TRBJ2-5; perhaps D is TRBD1 or TRBD2 (5 bases each). The specimen was CD4+ T cells from blood, collected at the 22-month timepoint. The sequence derives from a human patient who received a liver transplant. The graft donor may account for some of the T cells. DNA of the CDR3: TGTGCCAGCAGCGAGGGGCAAGAGACCCAGTACTTC. It yields the protein CASSEGQETQYF.